The T cell receptor beta chain under discussion was sequenced for a study of blood T cell repertoires in COVID-19. Across the whole study: Acute and convalescent COVID-19 samples came from the United States, Italy and Spain. T cells, B-cell-depleted T cells, or PBMCs supplied cDNA or gDNA.

Participants' own reports of clinical history determined their cohort assignment. Germline V gives CDR1 SGHAT, CDR2 FQNNGV. This CDR3 has 14 amino acids. V was cut by 6 bases and J by 7 bases, with 19 bases left in between. TCRdb's copy holds only in-frame clones and misses some; the assay was immunoSEQ multiplex PCR. The sample consists of under 200,000 clones, more than 70% of them appearing once. Sample: PBMCs or T cells enriched from blood (not recorded which). The chain couples TRBV11-2 to TRBJ2-7, with D perhaps TRBD2 (5 bases). This receptor was identified in a man in his forties with acute COVID-19. CDR3 nucleotide sequence: TGTGCCAGCAGTGTGACTCCCGAGGGAGTAGAGCAGTACTTC. Its translation is CASSVTPEGVEQYF.